This T cell receptor beta chain was found in a study of T cell responses to AZD1222 COVID-19 vaccine (dated by TCRdb to the early 2020s). Regarding the complete study: AZD1222 recipients with second doses at about 4 weeks or about 12 weeks were pooled, because spike-specific TCR depth and breadth did not differ between schedules. A total of about 250 trial participants underwent TCR sequencing, of whom roughly 210 had received two doses of AZD1222 and around 25 had received two doses of the MenACWY control vaccine. Enrollment into the trials was organized by age into subgroups of 18-55, 56-69 and 70-plus years, and those subgroups contained about 160, 30 and 59 TCR-sequenced participants, respectively. Summary of the overall study and its limitations: Vaccine-associated CD4 TCRs spanned the whole spike protein, with dominant responses in regions 160-218 and 743-854. Because no day 14 peak-response samples were available, the repertoires could be characterized only after the peak T cell response. After two AZD1222 doses, spike-specific TCR breadth and depth were significantly higher than at day 0 and than in MenACWY recipients. Participants were mostly white British and included more females than males, and it was suggested by the authors that clonal diversity may have been underestimated. Epitopes outside the regions mutated in the B.1.351 and B.1.1.7 variants were reportedly recognized by nearly half of the unique spike-specific TCRs. Conclusions about previously exposed vaccinees are limited, since just five or six AZD1222 recipients were seropositive for SARS-CoV-2 at baseline. In the small 56-69-year group, the increase in depth fell short of significance, most likely because of low power.

Turning to this clone: What this receptor recognizes is not known. Nothing much larger sits one base from this clone, and base qualities are not available.

The time point label corresponds to: baseline before first vaccination. Vaccinee samples came from UK trials COV001 and COV002, including a single-blind randomized controlled phase 2/3 trial of AZD1222 (ChAdOx1 nCoV-19) in healthy adults. For TCRbeta chain sequencing, PBMC samples from trial participants were taken at day 0 and at day 28 after the second dose. The CDR3 regions of human TCRbeta chains were analyzed by immunosequencing. Per the original workflow: TCRs in the repertoires were matched against a reference library of SARS-CoV-2-specific TCRs that had been generated with the MIRA antigen-specificity platform. Breadth was defined as the fraction of unique TCRs that were SARS-CoV-2-associated. Depth was defined as the fraction of total T cells that were SARS-CoV-2-associated. Using the MIRA data, every spike-specific TCR was mapped to the spike region that the TCR reacted to and assigned to either a CD4 or a CD8 class. Log10-transformed breadth and depth values were compared by one-way ANOVA with Sidak's multiple comparisons tests. The immuneACCESS repertoire file appears here via TCRdb, limited to in-frame rearrangements. These files lack a portion of the clones; in checked studies, under half of the deficit traces to unresolved V genes, and the cause of the others is not known. V, J and clone size were drawn from that table, and D and trimming were deduced from the DNA. This sample is represented by 110,000 to 150,000 clones; 75% to 95% of them were singletons. The ten largest clones capture 3.4% of the sample.

The clonotype was recovered from an adult in good health. Sample: peripheral blood, taken on day 0 of AZD1222 vaccination.

The encoded CDR3 is CASSLLGITNEKLFF. Here is the DNA: TGTGCCAGCAGCTTATTGGGGATAACTAATGAAAAACTGTTTTTT. The rearrangement joined TRBV7-8 to TRBJ1-4, with the D gene uncertain. The germline V gene gives CDR1 as SGHVS and CDR2 as FQNEAQ. The CDR3 runs 15 amino acids, cysteine and phenylalanine included. CDR3 DNA is the only sequence kept; it has 45 bases, read in frame from the first base. Between the V and J ends, shortened by 2 bases and 1 base respectively, the junction contains 8 bases. Extended through the reference TRBV7-8 and TRBJ1-4 proteins, this CDR3 yields the full variable domain: GAGVSQSPRYKVAKRGQDVALRCDPISGHVSLFWYQQALGQGPEFLTYFQNEAQLDKSGLPSDRFFAERPEGSVSTLKIQRTQQEDSAVYLCASSLLGITNEKLFFGSGTQLSVL.